This T cell receptor (beta chain) was identified in a study of T cells in Graves' hyperthyroidism and ophthalmopathy. This clonotype has at least ten counts. RNA transcripts served as the template for amplifying TCR beta CDR3 regions. The TCR CDR3 first-round RT-PCR relied on the HTBI primer set. TCRdb used MiXCR to reprocess the multiplex PCR reads, holding one entry per CDR3 protein. The sample lists 400,000 to 600,000 distinct CDR3 sequences, 15% to 20% seen once, with 25% to 35% in the top ten. Ophthalmopathy patients had moderate-to-severe active disease, CAS ≥3, NOSPECS ≥4, and disease duration under 3 months. The clonotype originates from a young woman with Graves' ophthalmopathy. Input material: blood.

The CDR3 nucleotides read TGTGCCAGCAGCCAAGATGGAATGGGGCCAGATACGCAGTATTTT. Its protein product is CASSQDGMGPDTQYF. The V and J genes are TRBV3-1 and TRBJ2-3; the D gene is possibly TRBD1 (5 bases). The germline V gene has CDR1 LGHDT and CDR2 YNNKEL (reference sequence). The CDR3 length is 15 residues. V shed 0 bases and J shed 4 bases, with 11 bases lying between them.